Listed here are 18 T cell receptor beta chains from one sample, sequenced in a study of cytomegalovirus exposure and HLA in healthy donors. Amplification used 60 Vbeta primers and 13 Jbeta primers. This table comes from immunoSEQ multiplex PCR, and its TCRdb copy is limited to in-frame clones, with some not included. The sample has about 150,000 clones; under 85% are singletons. Sequencing was done on a sample of PBMCs. These receptors all come from a young man in good health and CMV-seronegative.

The chain uses TRBV19 and TRBJ2-7; D is possibly TRBD1 (6 bases). This CDR3 has 14 amino acids. V was shortened by 1 base and J by 1 base, with 8 bases between the two germline ends. From germline, CDR1 is LNHDA and CDR2 SQIVND (reference sequence). The CDR3 DNA reads TGTGCCAGTAGTATAGCAGGGGAATCCTACGAGCAGTACTTC. Protein product: CASSIAGESYEQYF.

The CDR3 is CASSLDRTDTQYF. The CDR3, as DNA: TGCGCCAGCAGCTTGGACAGAACAGATACGCAGTATTTT. The rearrangement uses TRBV5-1 and TRBJ2-3; D gene unclear. Germline lookup yields CDR1 SGHRS and CDR2 YFSETQ. The V gene lost 0 bases and the J gene lost 3 bases, with 5 bases spanning the gap. The CDR3 covers 13 residues.

This clone has at least ten counts. The chain is built from TRBV6-4 and TRBJ1-1; no reliable D call. This CDR3 region has 12 residues. CDR1 is MRHNA, CDR2 SNTAGT, per germline. V was trimmed by 5 bases and J by 6 bases, leaving 10 bases between them. CDR3 loop: CASSNGLAEAFF. CDR3 bases: TGTGCCAGCAGTAACGGACTGGCTGAAGCTTTCTTT.

This rearrangement joins TRBV5-4 to TRBJ1-1; D gene uncertain. Germline-derived CDR1 and CDR2 are SGHNT and YYREEE (reference sequence). V was cut by 0 bases and J by 5 bases, with 11 bases left in between. The CDR3 runs to 14 residues. CDR3 DNA sequence: TGTGCCAGCAGCTTGGATTGGACGGGAACTGAAGCTTTCTTT. Amino acid sequence: CASSLDWTGTEAFF.

The chain employs TRBV28 and TRBJ2-3; possible D gene TRBD2, 5 bases. CDR1 and CDR2 from the germline V gene are MDHEN and SYDVKM. The CDR3 is 15 residues long. Trimming took 6 bases from V and 1 from J, leaving 14 bases between them. The chain's CDR3 is CASSRTYRGTDTQYF. The CDR3 nucleotides are TGTGCCAGCAGCAGGACTTACCGGGGCACAGATACGCAGTATTTT.

This chain links TRBV14 with TRBJ2-1; possible D gene TRBD1, 7 bases. With 0 bases removed from V and 3 bases from J, the gap between germline ends came to 15 bases. This CDR3 is built from 17 residues. Germline V gives CDR1 SGHDN, CDR2 FVKESK. CDR3 protein: CASSQDRRGLDYNEQFF. The CDR3 region has the DNA TGTGCCAGCAGCCAAGATCGGAGGGGGCTGGACTACAATGAGCAGTTCTTC.

This clone occurred a few times. The V and J genes are TRBV9 and TRBJ1-1; TRBD1 matches at 9 bases. Trimming removed 2 bases from V and 5 bases from J; junction bases left unmatched: 13. Per the germline V gene, CDR1 is SGDLS and CDR2 is YYNGEE. This CDR3 is 17 amino acids long. This CDR3 reads CASSVRPIQGAYTEAFF. In DNA, the CDR3 is TGTGCCAGCAGCGTTCGCCCCATACAGGGGGCGTATACTGAAGCTTTCTTT. Full variable domain (outside the CDR3, taken from reference TRBV9 and TRBJ1-1): DSGVTQTPKHLITATGQRVTLRCSPRSGDLSVYWYQQSLDQGLQFLIQYYNGEERAKGNILERFSAQQFPDLHSELNLSSLELGDSALYFCASSVRPIQGAYTEAFFGQGTRLTVV.

The CDR3 DNA sequence: TGTGCCAGCAGTGCACAGATCACCGGGGAGCTGTTTTTT. Translated, it gives CASSAQITGELFF. The chain carries TRBV2 and TRBJ2-2, with D uncertain. CDR3 length: 13 residues. Trimming took off 4 bases at V and 4 bases at J, with 7 bases between the two ends. Germline V CDR1 and CDR2: SNHLY, FYNNEI.

The chain couples TRBV5-4 to TRBJ2-5; 9 bases map to TRBD2. CDR3 length: 16 amino acids. Germline V lookup: CDR1 SGHNT, CDR2 YYREEE (reference sequence). Losses at the gene ends were 4 bases for V and 5 bases for J; bases not matched to a gene: 12. The CDR3 region is CASSPGASGTRETQYF. In DNA form, the CDR3 reads TGTGCCAGCAGCCCCGGTGCTAGCGGGACACGCGAGACCCAGTACTTC.

The chain is built from TRBV18 and TRBJ1-2; tentatively, D is TRBD1 (5 bases). Germline V lookup: CDR1 KGHSH, CDR2 LQKENI. V shed 0 bases and J shed 1 base, with 6 bases lying between them. This CDR3 is built from 14 residues. The CDR3: CASSPPRDNYGYTF. Here the CDR3 DNA reads TGTGCCAGCTCACCACCCAGGGATAACTATGGCTACACCTTC.

In its sample, this clone was seen once. This chain joins TRBV7-9 and TRBJ1-1; perhaps TRBD1 as D (6 bases). Germline CDR1 is SEHNR and CDR2 is FQNEAQ (reference sequence). V was pared by 5 bases and J by 2 bases, with 18 bases between. This CDR3 is 16 amino acids long. The CDR3 region is CASSRRLQGRNTEAFF. DNA for the CDR3: TGTGCCAGCAGCCGACGGCTACAGGGAAGAAACACTGAAGCTTTCTTT.

The chain combines TRBV15 with TRBJ1-1; D might be TRBD1 (6 bases). The CDR3 loop spans 17 amino acids. CDR1 and CDR2 from the germline V gene are LNHNV and YYDKDF (reference sequence). Trimming took 1 base from V and 0 from J, leaving 15 bases between them. This chain's CDR3 is CATSRGGGVSMNTEAFF. The CDR3 DNA is TGTGCCACCAGCAGAGGGGGGGGCGTATCCATGAACACTGAAGCTTTCTTT.

CDR3 region: CASSPPGEKLFF. As DNA, the CDR3 is TGTGCCAGCAGCCCGCCGGGTGAAAAACTGTTTTTT. V and J are TRBV27 and TRBJ1-4; D gene uncertain. V lost 6 bases and J lost 7, with 9 bases in between. Per germline, CDR1 MNHEY and CDR2 SMNVEV (reference sequence). CDR3 size: 12 residues.

This clone has just a few counts. The chain combines TRBV12-5 with TRBJ1-1; D possibly corresponds to TRBD1 (6 bases). Trimming removed 9 bases from V and 1 base from J, with 12 bases in between. Germline CDR1 and CDR2: LGHNT and FRNRAP. This CDR3 has 13 residues. The CDR3 sequence: CASSRGQNTEAFF. The CDR3 DNA is TGTGCTAGCTCTAGGGGACAGAACACTGAAGCTTTCTTT.

This chain joins TRBV29-1 and TRBJ1-2; 8 bases match TRBD1. There are 14 residues in the CDR3. Germline values: CDR1 SQVTM, CDR2 ANQGSEA. Losses at the gene ends were 6 bases for V and 3 bases for J; bases not matched to a gene: 9. The CDR3 loop reads CSVDRTGTDYGYTF. The CDR3, as DNA: TGCAGCGTAGATCGGACAGGGACCGACTATGGCTACACCTTC. The variable domain in full, completed from reference TRBV29-1 and TRBJ1-2, reads SAVISQKPSRDICQRGTSLTIQCQVDSQVTMMFWYRQQPGQSLTLIATANQGSEATYESGFVIDKFPISRPNLTFSTLTVSNMSPEDSSIYLCSVDRTGTDYGYTFGSGTRLTVV.

The chain uses TRBV23-1 and TRBJ1-1, with 9 bases that match TRBD1. TRBV23-1 is noted as an ORF with a role that remains uncertain. J gave up 7 bases and V 6 bases, and 12 bases lay outside the gene matches. This CDR3 has 15 residues. The CDR3 here is CASSRVGTGRHEAFF. In DNA, the CDR3 is TGCGCCAGCAGCCGCGTAGGGACAGGGAGACATGAAGCTTTCTTT.

The gene calls are TRBV5-4 and TRBJ1-3; D is unclear. Trimming left V 3 bases short and J 0 bases short, with 13 bases between. There are 16 residues in the CDR3. Looked up from germline, CDR1 is SGHNT and CDR2 is YYREEE (reference sequence). The chain's CDR3 is CASSSLGWSSGNTIYF. CDR3 DNA: TGTGCCAGCAGCTCCCTTGGGTGGAGCTCTGGAAACACCATATATTTT.

The CDR3 here is CASSPGQEGEKLFF. The CDR3 DNA reads TGCGCCAGCAGCCCGGGACAGGAAGGTGAAAAACTGTTTTTT. This chain uses TRBV5-1 with TRBJ1-4; TRBD1 agrees at 8 bases. V gave up 4 bases and J gave up 7 bases; unmatched junction bases: 6. This CDR3 is 14 amino acids long. Germline CDR1 is SGHRS and CDR2 is YFSETQ.